Listed below are T cell receptor beta chains from one sample, sequenced in a study of T cells expressing NK-cell markers. TCRdb reprocessed the 5' RACE reads, keeping one entry per CDR3 protein, no DNA. In all, the sample yields about 380,000 distinct CDR3 sequences. Sequences were obtained from blood T cells: a sorted CD56 or NKG2C T cell subset, CD4+ or CD8+ T cells, or bulk PBMC T cells (not recorded which). The receptors originated from a man aged 18-69 years in good health. Each CDR3 is given with its conserved first and last residue.

TRBJ2-2 TRBV5-1 CASSLVSSGEPTNTGELFF
TRBJ2-7 TRBV29-1 CSVIGTQSYEQYF
TRBJ2-3 TRBV6-4 CASSRCSPQYF
TRBJ2-7 TRBV18 CASSPPSQAYEQYF
TRBJ2-7 TRBV5-5 CASSLVASPDYEQYF
TRBJ1-5 TRBV20-1 CSAASGGRNQPQHF
TRBJ2-6 TRBV24-1 CATSDPTGGGSGANVLTF
TRBJ1-2 TRBV6-2/TRBV6-3 CASSIIYGYTF
TRBJ1-6 TRBV3-1 CASSQGGRGYSPLHF
TRBJ2-1 TRBV11-2 CASSLDRSGANEQFF
TRBJ2-5 TRBV14 CASSQVWLGYETQYF
TRBJ2-5 TRBV5-1 CASSRSGGRETQYF
TRBJ2-4 TRBV5-5 CASSFGGNIQYF
TRBJ2-1 TRBV28 CASSSSGTRRNEQFF
TRBJ2-7 TRBV5-1 CASSWGTSGYEQYF
TRBJ2-3 TRBV7-6 CASSLARTPTDTQYF